This TCR beta chain was sequenced for a study of blood T cell repertoires in COVID-19. Only in-frame clones appear in the TCRdb table, and some are missing; sequencing was by immunoSEQ multiplex PCR. The sample holds under 200,000 clones, about 83% seen once. The receptor was isolated from a human donor in a cohort sampled during active COVID-19. Sequencing was carried out using peripheral blood.

This CDR3 reads CSVVATGGYTF. CDR3 DNA: TGCAGCGTTGTGGCAACGGGAGGCTACACCTTC. The chain has TRBV29-1 and TRBJ1-2; no clear D. Trimming removed 4 bases at V and 8 bases at J, with 11 bases between. CDR3 size: 11 residues. CDR1 and CDR2 from the germline V gene are SQVTM and ANQGSEA.